The 25 T cell receptor beta chains listed next were all sequenced from one sample in a study of blood T cell repertoires in COVID-19. Profiling relied on immunoSEQ multiplex PCR, and the TCRdb table lists in-frame clones only, not all of them. Seen here are more than 85,000 clones, around 84% observed once, and the top ten hold 7.9%. Sequenced material: peripheral blood. The receptors shown here come from a woman of 80 years or more with active or convalescent COVID-19.

The chain has TRBV30 and TRBJ1-1, with 7 bases matching TRBD1. Losses at the gene ends were 5 bases for V and 5 bases for J; bases not matched to a gene: 11. Germline CDR1 and CDR2: GTSNPN and SVGIG (reference sequence). The CDR3 covers 14 residues. The CDR3: CAWGSMTGRTEAFF. Here the CDR3 DNA reads TGTGCCTGGGGTTCGATGACAGGGCGGACTGAAGCTTTCTTT.

The chain is built from TRBV14 and TRBJ2-7, with TRBD2 matching over 9 bases. The CDR3 consists of 16 residues. J was trimmed by 7 bases and V by 3 bases; bases with no gene match: 13. In germline, CDR1 is SGHDN, CDR2 FVKESK. CDR3 sequence (DNA): TGTGCCAGCAGCCATCACCGATTAGCGGGAGCCGGAGAGCAGTACTTC. As protein: CASSHHRLAGAGEQYF.

The chain links TRBV28 to TRBJ2-3; 12 nucleotides match TRBD2. The junction had 11 bases not matched to a gene; V was cut back by 7 bases and J by 0 bases. This CDR3 region has 18 residues. From germline, CDR1 is MDHEN and CDR2 SYDVKM. The CDR3 region is CASTLLAGGRLSTDTQYF. CDR3 coding DNA: TGTGCCAGCACCCTTCTAGCGGGAGGGCGACTTAGCACAGATACGCAGTATTTT. Full variable domain (outside the CDR3, taken from reference TRBV28 and TRBJ2-3): DVKVTQSSRYLVKRTGEKVFLECVQDMDHENMFWYRQDPGLGLRLIYFSYDVKMKEKGDIPEGYSVSREKKERFSLILESASTNQTSMYLCASTLLAGGRLSTDTQYFGPGTRLTVL.

This clone was detected once. The chain links TRBV28 to TRBJ2-7; TRBD2 matches at 10 bases. V lost 6 bases, J lost 4 bases, and 9 bases stayed unmatched. The CDR3 loop spans 15 amino acids. The germline V gene has CDR1 MDHEN and CDR2 SYDVKM. The CDR3 sequence: CASRGAGTSDYEQYF. The CDR3 coding sequence is TGTGCCAGCAGAGGGGCCGGGACTAGCGATTACGAGCAGTACTTC.

This rearrangement joins TRBV5-6 to TRBJ1-1; no clear D gene. V lost 0 bases, J lost 3 bases, and 9 bases lay in between. Germline V gene data show CDR1 as SGHDT and CDR2 as YYEEEE. This CDR3 contains 14 residues. Here the CDR3 reads CASSLGREDTEAFF. In DNA, the CDR3 is TGTGCCAGCAGCTTGGGAAGGGAGGACACTGAAGCTTTCTTT.

CDR3 amino acids: CASSGQRYDQPQHF. In DNA form, the CDR3 reads TGTGCCAGCAGCGGACAGCGGTACGATCAGCCCCAGCATTTT. The chain has TRBV7-9 and TRBJ1-5; D may be TRBD1 (6 bases). The CDR3 totals 14 residues. Trimming left V 5 bases short and J 5 bases short, with 13 bases between. Germline V lookup: CDR1 SEHNR, CDR2 FQNEAQ (reference sequence).

The rearrangement joins TRBV27 to TRBJ2-7; tentative D call: TRBD2 (6 bases). The CDR3 is 15 residues long. The germline gives CDR1 MNHEY, CDR2 SMNVEV (reference sequence). V was pared by 6 bases and J by 0 bases, with 15 bases between. This chain's CDR3 is CASRFQGLNSYEQYF. In DNA form, the CDR3 reads TGTGCCAGCAGATTCCAAGGACTAAACTCCTACGAGCAGTACTTC.

V is TRBV7-2 and J is TRBJ2-7; 9 bases fit TRBD1. Germline CDR1 and CDR2: SGHTA and FQGNSA. The CDR3 loop spans 15 amino acids. V was pared by 1 base and J by 2 bases, with 3 bases of the junction left unmatched. The DNA for the CDR3 is TGTGCCAGCAGCTTAGGATGGACAGGGGCCTACGAGCAGTACTTC. Protein: CASSLGWTGAYEQYF.

The rearrangement links TRBV5-1 to TRBJ2-5; 8 bases line up with TRBD1. Germline-derived CDR1 and CDR2 are SGHRS and YFSETQ. V shed 2 bases and J 7 bases; nucleotides not matched to a gene: 7. CDR3 length equals 14 residues. CDR3 in DNA: TGCGCCAGCAGCTTAACCGGACAGGGAGGGACCCAGTACTTC. This encodes CASSLTGQGGTQYF.

DNA for the CDR3: TGTGCCAGCAGCATCAACAGGGGCATACCTCAGCCCCAGCATTTT. The encoded protein is CASSINRGIPQPQHF. The chain employs TRBV21-1 and TRBJ1-5; the table's D call of TRBD1 was not tested on the DNA. TRBV21-1 corresponds to a pseudogene. CDR3 length: 15 residues.

This clone has only one observation. This CDR3 is CASSSDKEYF. CDR3 sequence (DNA): TGTGCCAGCAGCTCAGACAAAGAGTACTTC. The chain carries TRBV7-9 and TRBJ2-5; no reliable D call. V dropped 4 bases and J dropped 12 bases, with 9 bases sitting between them. Germline CDR1 SEHNR, CDR2 FQNEAQ (reference sequence). The CDR3 contains 10 residues.

V gene TRBV5-1 combines with J gene TRBJ2-7; a possible D gene is TRBD1 (5 bases). Trimming removed 3 bases at V and 2 bases at J, with 12 bases between. The germline gives CDR1 SGHRS, CDR2 YFSETQ. This CDR3 is built from 14 residues. CDR3 loop: CASSSQGRTYEQYF. CDR3 in DNA: TGCGCCAGCAGCTCCCAGGGTCGTACCTACGAGCAGTACTTC.

The chain carries TRBV5-1 and TRBJ1-1; no definite D call. Trimming stripped 3 bases from V and 4 bases from J, with 16 bases between. The V gene's germline CDR1 is SGHRS and CDR2 YFSETQ. The CDR3 runs to 15 residues. In nucleotides, the CDR3 is TGCGCCAGCAGCTATTTAGGAGGTAGGTCCACTGAAGCTTTCTTT. Translated: CASSYLGGRSTEAFF. The whole variable domain, filled in from reference TRBV5-1 and TRBJ1-1, reads KAGVTQTPRYLIKTRGQQVTLSCSPISGHRSVSWYQQTPGQGLQFLFEYFSETQRNKGNFPGRFSGRQFSNSRSEMNVSTLELGDSALYLCASSYLGGRSTEAFFGQGTRLTVV.

This sequence joins TRBV19 and TRBJ2-2; 7 positions match TRBD1. This CDR3 has 15 residues. Germline V CDR1 and CDR2: LNHDA, SQIVND (reference sequence). J was trimmed by 2 bases and V by 10 bases; bases with no gene match: 10. Written as DNA, the CDR3 is TGTGCCACCTCCCCCGGGACAGCCAACACCGGGGAGCTGTTTTTT. This translates into CATSPGTANTGELFF. The entire variable domain, with the rest obtained from reference TRBV19 and TRBJ2-2, is as follows: DGGITQSPKYLFRKEGQNVTLSCEQNLNHDAMYWYRQDPGQGLRLIYYSQIVNDFQKGDIAEGYSVSREKKESFPLTVTSAQKNPTAFYLCATSPGTANTGELFFGEGSRLTVL.

This sequence joins TRBV19 and TRBJ2-1, with TRBD2 matching over 10 bases. Trimming took 4 bases from V and 4 from J; bases not matched to a gene: 1. Germline CDR1 is LNHDA and CDR2 is SQIVND (reference sequence). This CDR3 comprises 14 residues. CDR3 sequence: CASSTLAGYNEQFF. CDR3 coding DNA: TGTGCCAGTAGTACACTAGCGGGATACAATGAGCAGTTCTTC.

V usage is TRBV12-3 or TRBV12-4 and J usage is TRBJ1-1; unclear D gene. The CDR3 contains 12 residues. V was clipped by 8 bases and J by 4 bases, with 11 bases between them. CDR3: CASRGGGTEAFF. In DNA, the CDR3 is TGTGCCAGCCGGGGAGGAGGCACTGAAGCTTTCTTT.

The gene calls are TRBV6-5 and TRBJ2-7; 8 positions agree with TRBD1. J was trimmed by 4 bases and V by 2 bases; bases with no gene match: 1. In germline, CDR1 is MNHEY, CDR2 SVGAGI. This CDR3 has 13 amino acids. CDR3 sequence: CASSYTGGYEQYF. In nucleotides, the CDR3 is TGTGCCAGCAGTTACACAGGGGGTTACGAGCAGTACTTC.

This clone was counted once. The chain combines TRBV6-5 with TRBJ1-4; no reliable D call. Trimming took 5 bases from V and 3 from J, leaving 10 bases between them. The V gene's germline CDR1 is MNHEY and CDR2 SVGAGI. There are 14 residues in the CDR3. CDR3 amino acids: CASSTATANEKLFF. The CDR3 nucleotides read TGTGCCAGCAGTACAGCCACAGCTAATGAAAAACTGTTTTTT.

This chain connects TRBV9 to TRBJ2-5; 7 nucleotides line up with TRBD1. Germline CDR1 reads SGDLS; CDR2 reads YYNGEE. With V trimmed by 1 base and J by 3 bases, 9 bases remained unmatched. This CDR3 region has 16 residues. For the CDR3, the DNA is TGTGCCAGCAGCGTAAACCCCCGACAGGGTAAAGAGACCCAGTACTTC. Encoded protein: CASSVNPRQGKETQYF. The entire variable domain, with the rest obtained from reference TRBV9 and TRBJ2-5, is as follows: DSGVTQTPKHLITATGQRVTLRCSPRSGDLSVYWYQQSLDQGLQFLIQYYNGEERAKGNILERFSAQQFPDLHSELNLSSLELGDSALYFCASSVNPRQGKETQYFGPGTRLLVL.

This chain connects TRBV2 to TRBJ2-7; 14 bases agree with TRBD2. The trim removed 4 bases at V and 6 bases at J, leaving 14 bases unmatched. CDR1 is SNHLY, CDR2 FYNNEI, per germline. The CDR3 totals 18 residues. CDR3 nucleotides: TGTGCCAGCAGTGCCCGATGGGGACTAGCGGGAGTCGACGGCGAGCAGTACTTC. This sequence encodes CASSARWGLAGVDGEQYF.

The chain has TRBV11-3 and TRBJ2-2, with D hard to call. The CDR3 contains 13 residues. Germline V gives CDR1 SGHNT, CDR2 YENEEA. Trimming shortened V by 3 bases and J by 5 bases, and 7 bases separated the two germline ends. The CDR3 loop is CASSFSITGELFF. CDR3 nucleotide sequence: TGTGCCAGCAGCTTCTCTATTACCGGGGAGCTGTTTTTT.

V and J are TRBV7-8 and TRBJ1-1, with 7 bases lining up with TRBD1. The CDR3 contains 12 residues. Trimming removed 5 bases from V and 7 bases from J; junction bases left unmatched: 4. Per the germline V gene, CDR1 is SGHVS and CDR2 is FQNEAQ. CDR3 DNA: TGTGCCAGCAGCCAGGGGGTCGGTGAAGCTTTCTTT. Protein product: CASSQGVGEAFF.

This clone was recorded once. The CDR3 is CASSLTDQREQYF. DNA for the CDR3: TGTGCCAGCAGCTTAACCGATCAGCGGGAGCAGTACTTC. This chain links TRBV7-3 with TRBJ2-7; possibly TRBD2 for D (5 bases). Trimming left V 0 bases short and J 7 bases short, with 10 bases between. The CDR3 spans 13 residues. CDR1 is SGHTA and CDR2 is FQGTGA in the germline V gene.

This clone has only one observation. The rearrangement uses TRBV6-5 and TRBJ2-7, with D hard to call. Germline-derived CDR1 and CDR2 are MNHEY and SVGAGI. This CDR3 has 15 amino acids. V was shortened by 3 bases and J by 0 bases, with 12 bases between the two germline ends. CDR3 residues: CASSYTSRSSYEQYF. CDR3 sequence (DNA): TGTGCCAGCAGTTATACATCCCGGAGCTCCTACGAGCAGTACTTC.

The chain combines TRBV27 with TRBJ2-1; D possibly corresponds to TRBD1 (6 bases). V lost 0 bases and J 7 bases, leaving 7 bases between the germline ends. Germline values: CDR1 MNHEY, CDR2 SMNVEV (reference sequence). The CDR3 is made up of 13 amino acids. CDR3 nucleotides: TGTGCCAGCAGTTTATCCCAGGGGAATGAGCAGTTCTTC. It encodes CASSLSQGNEQFF.